Presented here are 28 T cell receptor beta chains from one specimen sequenced in a study of OX40 agonist ivuxolimab in advanced cancers. Method: immunoSEQ multiplex PCR; TCRdb's copy keeps in-frame clones and lacks some. The sample comprises about 63,000 clones, 70% to 90% of which are singletons, and 0.76% rests with the top ten. The starting material was CD4+ or CD8+ T cells sorted from blood, obtained in a trial of the OX40 agonist ivuxolimab. Receptors were obtained from an adult with an advanced solid tumor such as melanoma, head and neck, liver or kidney cancer.

V gene TRBV27 combines with J gene TRBJ2-1, with TRBD2 identical over 10 bases. The ends lost 6 bases at V and 2 bases at J; junction bases unmatched: 10. The CDR3 loop spans 17 amino acids. Germline CDR1 reads MNHEY; CDR2 reads SMNVEV (reference sequence). CDR3 nucleotides: TGTGCCAGCAGAGCAATTTCAGCGGGAGGGCCCTACAATGAGCAGTTCTTC. Its translation is CASRAISAGGPYNEQFF.

J is TRBJ2-4 and V is TRBV7-2, with 8 bases fitting TRBD1. The CDR3 sequence is 19 residues long. Germline V CDR1 and CDR2: SGHTA, FQGNSA. V trimming: 1 base; J trimming: 3 bases; junction bases outside the gene matches: 14. CDR3 region: CASSLDLSGGGWVKNIQYF. The CDR3 DNA reads as TGTGCCAGCAGCTTAGATTTGTCAGGGGGCGGGTGGGTCAAAAACATTCAGTACTTC.

V usage is TRBV19 and J usage is TRBJ1-1, with 8 bases that match TRBD1. The CDR3 loop spans 12 amino acids. V gave up 6 bases and J gave up 3 bases; unmatched junction bases: 0. CDR1 is LNHDA and CDR2 is SQIVND in the germline V gene (reference sequence). The CDR3 DNA reads TGTGCCAGTAGGGACAGGGACACTGAAGCTTTCTTT. Protein product: CASRDRDTEAFF.

The chain links TRBV5-1 to TRBJ1-1; tentatively, D is TRBD1 (5 bases). This CDR3 contains 14 residues. V lost 4 bases and J 4 bases, leaving 14 bases between the germline ends. The germline gives CDR1 SGHRS, CDR2 YFSETQ. The CDR3 region has the DNA TGCGCCAGCAGCCTCCGTGGGGGGACCACTGAAGCTTTCTTT. It is translated as CASSLRGGTTEAFF.

This clone appeared a single time. The chain employs TRBV19 and TRBJ1-1; no definite D call. Germline lookup yields CDR1 LNHDA and CDR2 SQIVND (reference sequence). This CDR3 has 15 amino acids. The germline V and J ends were trimmed by 3 bases and 6 bases, with 17 bases remaining between them. CDR3 residues: CASSIPARLGSEAFF. The CDR3 DNA is TGTGCCAGTAGTATCCCCGCCCGGCTTGGATCTGAAGCTTTCTTT.

The chain links TRBV28 to TRBJ1-1; 10 bases fit TRBD1. This CDR3 has 14 residues. Trimming removed 8 bases from V and 4 bases from J; junction bases left unmatched: 7. Germline CDR1 and CDR2: MDHEN and SYDVKM. CDR3 sequence reads: CASEPTGGSTEAFF. The DNA for the CDR3 is TGTGCCAGCGAACCGACAGGGGGCAGCACTGAAGCTTTCTTT.

The V and J genes are TRBV5-8 and TRBJ2-5; no definite D call. Trimming pared 4 bases from V and 1 base from J, leaving 14 bases between. The CDR3 sequence is 15 residues long. Germline-derived CDR1 and CDR2 are SGHTS and YDEGEE. CDR3 coding DNA: TGTGCCAGCAGCCCCAGCCATGGGTCCCAAGAGACCCAGTACTTC. This encodes CASSPSHGSQETQYF.

The V gene is TRBV19, the J gene TRBJ2-5; no firm D call. V was shortened by 1 base and J by 4 bases, with 4 bases between the two germline ends. The CDR3 totals 12 residues. From germline, CDR1 is LNHDA and CDR2 SQIVND (reference sequence). The CDR3 DNA is TGTGCCAGTAGTATAGGGCGAGAGACCCAGTACTTC. Its protein is CASSIGRETQYF.

The V call is TRBV10-1, the J call TRBJ2-1; 10 bases map to TRBD2. The trim removed 0 bases at V and 2 bases at J, leaving 13 bases unmatched. The CDR3 length is 20 residues. Germline V lookup: CDR1 WNHNN, CDR2 SYGVQD (reference sequence). CDR3 sequence (DNA): TGCGCCAGCAGTGAGTCGGGGGGACTAGCGAGGGCCGACCCCTACAATGAGCAGTTCTTC. This codes for CASSESGGLARADPYNEQFF.

In nucleotides, the CDR3 is TGTGCCAGCGGCGGACCTCAGCTGGGGGGGCAGTACTTC. It codes for CASGGPQLGGQYF. The chain carries TRBV27 and TRBJ2-7, with D perhaps TRBD2 (6 bases). Germline CDR1 and CDR2: MNHEY and SMNVEV (reference sequence). With 8 bases removed from V and 9 bases from J, the gap between germline ends came to 20 bases. The CDR3 totals 13 residues.

This chain joins TRBV5-8 and TRBJ2-7; 11 positions agree with TRBD1. There are 15 residues in the CDR3. Losses at the gene ends were 9 bases for V and 9 bases for J; bases not matched to a gene: 17. Germline CDR1 is SGHTS and CDR2 is YDEGEE. The CDR3 DNA reads TGTGCCACCCCACGCGCGGGACAGGGGGGGCTATGGCAGTACTTC. Translated, it gives CATPRAGQGGLWQYF.

In its sample, this clone was seen a few times. The rearrangement uses TRBV28 and TRBJ2-7, with TRBD1 identical over 9 bases. J was trimmed by 9 bases and V by 8 bases; bases with no gene match: 14. This CDR3 has 14 amino acids. From germline, CDR1 is MDHEN and CDR2 SYDVKM. CDR3 sequence: CASSPWDREVAQYF. The CDR3 nucleotides read TGTGCCAGCTCACCGTGGGACAGGGAAGTGGCGCAGTACTTC. The full variable domain, rest sourced from reference TRBV28 and TRBJ2-7, is DVKVTQSSRYLVKRTGEKVFLECVQDMDHENMFWYRQDPGLGLRLIYFSYDVKMKEKGDIPEGYSVSREKKERFSLILESASTNQTSMYLCASSPWDREVAQYFGPGTRLTVT.

This clone has a single count. The chain combines TRBV28 with TRBJ2-7; D not resolved. Germline lookup yields CDR1 MDHEN and CDR2 SYDVKM. This CDR3 is 14 amino acids long. V gave up 5 bases and J gave up 0 bases, with 11 bases separating them. CDR3 protein: CASSTPGSSYEQYF. The CDR3, as DNA: TGTGCCAGCAGTACCCCGGGTAGCTCCTACGAGCAGTACTTC.

The rearrangement uses TRBV10-3 and TRBJ2-7; perhaps TRBD1 as D (6 bases). V dropped 6 bases and J dropped 0 bases, with 12 bases sitting between them. In germline, CDR1 is ENHRY, CDR2 SYGVKD. CDR3 size: 14 residues. The CDR3 DNA reads as TGTGCCATCAGATTTGACAGGAGCTCCTACGAGCAGTACTTC. Translated, it gives CAIRFDRSSYEQYF.

The chain recombines TRBV6-5 with TRBJ2-7; no clear D. The CDR3 sequence is 13 residues long. The germline V and J ends were trimmed by 4 bases and 7 bases, with 14 bases remaining between them. CDR1 is MNHEY, CDR2 SVGAGI, per germline. CDR3 in amino acids: CASSFGALGEQYF. The CDR3 DNA sequence: TGTGCCAGCAGTTTTGGAGCTTTGGGGGAGCAGTACTTC.

This clone was detected only a few times. V and J are TRBV2 and TRBJ1-5; the D gene is possibly TRBD1 (6 bases). With 4 bases removed from V and 0 bases from J, the gap between germline ends came to 10 bases. This CDR3 is built from 15 residues. CDR1 is SNHLY, CDR2 FYNNEI, per germline. CDR3 DNA: TGTGCCAGCAGTGCGGGGGCTTATAGCAATCAGCCCCAGCATTTT. Translated, it gives CASSAGAYSNQPQHF.

The rearrangement joins TRBV7-9 to TRBJ2-3; weak D call: TRBD1 (6 bases). The CDR3 contains 15 residues. Germline values: CDR1 SEHNR, CDR2 FQNEAQ (reference sequence). Trimming took off 5 bases at V and 1 base at J, with 13 bases between the two ends. The CDR3 nucleotides read TGTGCCAGCAGCCGTGGGGCAGGGGGCACAGATACGCAGTATTTT. Amino acid sequence: CASSRGAGGTDTQYF.

This clone was detected only once. This chain uses TRBV28 with TRBJ1-2, with 8 bases aligning to TRBD1. Germline V gene data show CDR1 as MDHEN and CDR2 as SYDVKM. Trimming at V came to 6 bases and at J to 3 bases, leaving 6 bases not matched to a gene. This CDR3 has 14 residues. For the CDR3, the DNA is TGTGCCAGCAGCCCGGGACAGGTATACTATGGCTACACCTTC. Protein product: CASSPGQVYYGYTF.

This clone was counted only a few times. The J gene is TRBJ1-2, the V gene TRBV5-6; 10 bases agree with TRBD1. From germline, CDR1 is SGHDT and CDR2 YYEEEE. Unmatched junction bases numbered 8, after V lost 4 bases and J lost 5 bases. The CDR3 loop spans 15 amino acids. CDR3 region: CASSQGQGNSYGYTF. The CDR3 DNA reads TGTGCCAGCAGCCAGGGACAGGGGAATTCATATGGCTACACCTTC.

This chain connects TRBV5-1 to TRBJ2-7, with D perhaps TRBD1 (6 bases). The germline V gene encodes CDR1 SGHRS and CDR2 YFSETQ. The CDR3 covers 12 residues. V was clipped by 7 bases and J by 4 bases, with 12 bases between them. The CDR3 DNA reads TGCGCCAGCGGCTCACAGGGTTACGAGCAGTACTTC. Translated, it gives CASGSQGYEQYF.

This clone was counted once. The rearrangement links TRBV28 to TRBJ1-2; the match to TRBD1 covers 10 bases. The CDR3 is 14 residues long. The germline V gene has CDR1 MDHEN and CDR2 SYDVKM. The V segment lost 6 bases and the J segment 4 bases; nucleotides outside the gene matches: 5. CDR3 amino acids: CASSRDRGIYGYTF. Written as DNA, the CDR3 is TGTGCCAGCAGCCGGGACAGGGGCATCTATGGCTACACCTTC.

This clone was recorded only once. The chain carries TRBV5-4 and TRBJ2-5; 13 bases are shared with TRBD2. With 4 bases clipped from V and 7 bases from J, the junction kept 10 bases outside the gene matches. This CDR3 region has 16 residues. Germline V gene sequence: CDR1 SGHNT, CDR2 YYREEE (reference sequence). The CDR3 protein is CASSPLLAGGQRTQYF. As DNA, the CDR3 is TGTGCCAGCAGCCCGTTACTAGCGGGGGGGCAGAGGACCCAGTACTTC.

This chain links TRBV19 with TRBJ2-2, with 7 bases lining up with TRBD1. Losses at the gene ends were 5 bases for V and 4 bases for J; bases not matched to a gene: 4. CDR3 length: 14 amino acids. The germline V gene has CDR1 LNHDA and CDR2 SQIVND (reference sequence). In DNA form, the CDR3 reads TGTGCCAGTAGTGGGACAGCCATCACCGGGGAGCTGTTTTTT. Translation gives CASSGTAITGELFF.

The V gene is TRBV7-3, the J gene TRBJ2-7; TRBD1 aligns across 9 bases. CDR1 is SGHTA and CDR2 is FQGTGA in the germline V gene. Trimming took 1 base from V and 6 from J; bases not matched to a gene: 4. The CDR3 is 14 amino acids. CDR3 in DNA: TGTGCCAGCAGCTTAAAGGGACAGGGTACCGAGCAGTACTTC. Protein sequence: CASSLKGQGTEQYF.

This rearrangement joins TRBV15 to TRBJ1-2, with 7 nucleotides matching TRBD1. The trim removed 5 bases at V and 8 bases at J, leaving 8 bases unmatched. Germline V gives CDR1 LNHNV, CDR2 YYDKDF (reference sequence). The CDR3 runs to 13 residues. CDR3 in amino acids: CATSLRDRGGYTF. The CDR3, as DNA: TGTGCCACCAGCCTCCGGGACAGAGGAGGCTACACCTTC. Full variable domain (outside the CDR3, taken from reference TRBV15 and TRBJ1-2): DAMVIQNPRYQVTQFGKPVTLSCSQTLNHNVMYWYQQKSSQAPKLLFHYYDKDFNNEADTPDNFQSRRPNTSFCFLDIRSPGLGDTAMYLCATSLRDRGGYTFGSGTRLTVV.

The V and J genes are TRBV28 and TRBJ1-1, with D maybe TRBD1 (6 bases). Between the trimmed V and J ends, which lost 2 bases and 12 bases, there was a span of 16 bases. The CDR3 sequence is 13 residues long. Germline V CDR1 and CDR2: MDHEN, SYDVKM. The DNA for the CDR3 is TGTGCCAGCAGTTTAAGGGGAGAACAGGGAACTTTCTTT. Amino acids: CASSLRGEQGTFF.

In its sample, this clone was seen once. The chain combines TRBV19 with TRBJ2-3, with D possibly TRBD2 on 6 matching bases. CDR1 is LNHDA and CDR2 is SQIVND in the germline V gene (reference sequence). This CDR3 has 16 amino acids. Trimming stripped 4 bases from V and 3 bases from J, with 17 bases between. The CDR3 here is CASSRNSGGGTDTQYF. The CDR3 coding sequence is TGTGCCAGTAGTAGGAATAGCGGAGGAGGGACAGATACGCAGTATTTT.

The chain is built from TRBV30 and TRBJ2-5, with unresolved D. Between the trimmed V and J ends, which lost 0 bases and 7 bases, there was a span of 9 bases. The length of the CDR3 is 12 residues. Germline assignment: CDR1 GTSNPN and CDR2 SVGIG (reference sequence). The CDR3 loop reads CAWSVRVGTQYF. The CDR3 coding sequence is TGTGCCTGGAGTGTACGAGTAGGGACCCAGTACTTC.